A selection of T cell receptor beta chains follows, all from one sample in a study of breast tumors, draining lymph nodes, adjacent tissues. TCRdb re-called the multiplex PCR reads with MiXCR, one entry per CDR3 protein. The sample consists of about 89,000 distinct CDR3 sequences, over 25% of them appearing once. The source material was axillary lymph node tissue. All receptors derive from a female donor with breast cancer. Some clones in this sample may be carry-over from other donors' samples. The CDR3 runs from the conserved cysteine through the conserved F or W. Fields, in order: V gene, clone size, J gene, D gene, CDR3 DNA, CDR3 protein. D genes are given only for firm matches. For some rows the clone size is stated as once, few or many, or as a class when expanded; others skip it.

V gene: TRBV7-9; clone size: .; J gene: TRBJ2-1; D gene: .; CDR3 DNA: TGTGCCAGCAGCCTAGACCCGAACAATAAGCGGTTCTTC; CDR3 protein: CASSLDPNNKRFF
V gene: TRBV9; clone size: .; J gene: TRBJ2-6; D gene: .; CDR3 DNA: TGTGCCAGCAGCGTAGGACAGTTCAACGTCCTGACTTTC; CDR3 protein: CASSVGQFNVLTF
V gene: TRBV9; clone size: many; J gene: TRBJ1-2; D gene: .; CDR3 DNA: TGTGCCAGCAGCGTTGACACACTCCCGATCCATGGCTACACCTTC; CDR3 protein: CASSVDTLPIHGYTF
V gene: TRBV6-5; clone size: many; J gene: TRBJ1-1; D gene: .; CDR3 DNA: TGTGCCAGCAGCGTACACCGACCGGAGAACACTGAAGCTTTCTTT; CDR3 protein: CASSVHRPENTEAFF
V gene: TRBV4-3; clone size: many; J gene: TRBJ2-3; D gene: .; CDR3 DNA: TGCGTCAGCAGCCAAGATGGGACGGGCGCAGATACGCAGTATTTT; CDR3 protein: CVSSQDGTGADTQYF
V gene: TRBV6-1; clone size: many; J gene: TRBJ2-7; D gene: TRBD1; CDR3 DNA: TGTGCCAGCAGTGAAGGACAGGGGGCTGCCTACGAGCAGTACTTC; CDR3 protein: CASSEGQGAAYEQYF
V gene: TRBV7-9; clone size: .; J gene: TRBJ2-7; D gene: .; CDR3 DNA: TGTGCCAGCAGCTGCGCACGAGCTGGGCGGGACAGTTTCTCCTACGAGCAGTACTTC; CDR3 protein: CASSCARAGRDSFSYEQYF
V gene: TRBV7-8; clone size: many; J gene: TRBJ2-5; D gene: .; CDR3 DNA: TGTGCCAGCAGCCCAAGGATCAGCGCTGTGGAGACCCAGTACTTC; CDR3 protein: CASSPRISAVETQYF
V gene: TRBV7-9; clone size: many; J gene: TRBJ2-1; D gene: .; CDR3 DNA: TGTGCCAGCAGCTTCCCAGGGATAGAGGCCAATGAGCAGTTCTTC; CDR3 protein: CASSFPGIEANEQFF
V gene: TRBV20-1; clone size: many; J gene: TRBJ2-7; D gene: TRBD2; CDR3 DNA: TGCAGTATGAGACTAGCGGGGTCCTACGAGCAGTACTTC; CDR3 protein: CSMRLAGSYEQYF
V gene: TRBV6-5; clone size: .; J gene: TRBJ2-7; D gene: TRBD1; CDR3 DNA: TGTGCCAGCAGGACAGGGGGATCCTACGAGCAGTACTTC; CDR3 protein: CASRTGGSYEQYF
V gene: TRBV11-2; clone size: many; J gene: TRBJ2-7; D gene: TRBD2; CDR3 DNA: TGTGCCAGCAGCATTAGTGGACTAGCGGGGGGGGAGCAGTACTTC; CDR3 protein: CASSISGLAGGEQYF
V gene: TRBV28; clone size: many; J gene: TRBJ1-4; D gene: TRBD1; CDR3 DNA: TGTGCCAGCAGTCCCGGGACAGGGACTGCAACTAATGAAAAACTGTTTTTT; CDR3 protein: CASSPGTGTATNEKLFF
V gene: TRBV12-3/TRBV12-4; clone size: many; J gene: TRBJ2-3; D gene: TRBD2; CDR3 DNA: TGTGCCAGCGCTACTAGCGGGAGTCTCCTAGGGCGCACAGATACGCAGTATTTT; CDR3 protein: CASATSGSLLGRTDTQYF
V gene: TRBV7-9; clone size: .; J gene: TRBJ1-3; D gene: TRBD1; CDR3 DNA: TGTGCCAGCAGCTTCCGGGACAGGGTTACTAACACCATATATTTT; CDR3 protein: CASSFRDRVTNTIYF
V gene: TRBV24-1; clone size: many; J gene: TRBJ2-5; D gene: .; CDR3 DNA: TGTGCCACCAGTGTGGGAGAGACCCAGTACTTC; CDR3 protein: CATSVGETQYF
V gene: TRBV20-1; clone size: many; J gene: TRBJ2-1; D gene: TRBD2; CDR3 DNA: TGCAGTGCTAGAGCGGGGGGACTAGCGGGACCGAATGAGCAGTTCTTC; CDR3 protein: CSARAGGLAGPNEQFF
V gene: TRBV6-6; clone size: few; J gene: TRBJ2-1; D gene: TRBD2; CDR3 DNA: TGTGCCAGCAGAACCCCTAGCGGGCGCAACAATGAGCAGTTCTTC; CDR3 protein: CASRTPSGRNNEQFF
V gene: TRBV28; clone size: many; J gene: TRBJ1-6; D gene: TRBD1; CDR3 DNA: TGTGCCAGCAGTCCACCACAGGGGACGGATAATTCACCCCTCCACTTT; CDR3 protein: CASSPPQGTDNSPLHF
V gene: TRBV18; clone size: many; J gene: TRBJ2-7; D gene: TRBD1; CDR3 DNA: TGTGCCAGCTCAGACCCCGGGACAGCCGAAGAGCAGTACTTC; CDR3 protein: CASSDPGTAEEQYF
V gene: TRBV6-2/TRBV6-3; clone size: many; J gene: TRBJ2-2; D gene: .; CDR3 DNA: TGTGCCAGCAGTTACCAGGGGCGAAACACCGGGGAGCTGTTTTTT; CDR3 protein: CASSYQGRNTGELFF
V gene: TRBV7-2; clone size: many; J gene: TRBJ2-1; D gene: TRBD2; CDR3 DNA: TGTGCCAGCAGCTTCGAGACTAGCGGATACAATGAGCAGTTCTTC; CDR3 protein: CASSFETSGYNEQFF
V gene: TRBV24-1; clone size: many; J gene: TRBJ2-7; D gene: .; CDR3 DNA: TGTGCCACCAGTGATCCTCCACGTGAGGAGCAGTACTTC; CDR3 protein: CATSDPPREEQYF
V gene: TRBV12-3/TRBV12-4; clone size: .; J gene: TRBJ1-5; D gene: .; CDR3 DNA: TGTGCCAGCAGTTTAGCGCCGCCAGGGATGGAGACCCAGCATTTT; CDR3 protein: CASSLAPPGMETQHF
V gene: TRBV7-8; clone size: many; J gene: TRBJ1-3; D gene: .; CDR3 DNA: TGTGCCAGCAGCTTATTTTGGGATTTGAAGGACACCATATATTTT; CDR3 protein: CASSLFWDLKDTIYF
V gene: TRBV5-1; clone size: .; J gene: TRBJ1-6; D gene: TRBD1; CDR3 DNA: TGCGCCAGCAGCACGCGACAGGGGGCGAAGTCACCCCTCCACTTT; CDR3 protein: CASSTRQGAKSPLHF
V gene: TRBV9; clone size: .; J gene: TRBJ1-2; D gene: .; CDR3 DNA: TGTGTCAGCAGCGTAGGCGGTGGGAGCTATGGCTACACCTTC; CDR3 protein: CVSSVGGGSYGYTF
V gene: TRBV11-1; clone size: .; J gene: TRBJ2-1; D gene: .; CDR3 DNA: TGTGCCAGCAGCTTAGACGAGTACAATGAGCAGTTCTTC; CDR3 protein: CASSLDEYNEQFF
V gene: TRBV14; clone size: many; J gene: TRBJ2-4; D gene: TRBD2; CDR3 DNA: TGTGCCAGCAGCGGTCGGACTAGCGGGAGTGAAAACATTCAGTACTTC; CDR3 protein: CASSGRTSGSENIQYF
V gene: TRBV14; clone size: few; J gene: TRBJ1-2; D gene: .; CDR3 DNA: TGTGCCAGCAGCCAAAATTGGGGCCCCCCCGCCGATGGCTACACCTTC; CDR3 protein: CASSQNWGPPADGYTF
V gene: TRBV28; clone size: many; J gene: TRBJ2-7; D gene: .; CDR3 DNA: TGTGCCAGCAGTTCCGTTCAGGGGTATCGGCAGTACTTC; CDR3 protein: CASSSVQGYRQYF
V gene: TRBV7-8; clone size: many; J gene: TRBJ2-7; D gene: .; CDR3 DNA: TGTGCCAGCAGCCCTCTAAGGTACGAGCAGTACTTC; CDR3 protein: CASSPLRYEQYF
V gene: TRBV19; clone size: .; J gene: TRBJ2-2; D gene: .; CDR3 DNA: TGTGCCAGTAGTACCCAAGTCGGGGAGCTGTTTTTT; CDR3 protein: CASSTQVGELFF
V gene: TRBV24-1; clone size: many; J gene: TRBJ1-5; D gene: .; CDR3 DNA: TGTGCCACCAGTGATTACAGGGAGAGCAATCAGCCCCAGCATTTT; CDR3 protein: CATSDYRESNQPQHF
V gene: TRBV6-6; clone size: .; J gene: TRBJ1-6; D gene: .; CDR3 DNA: TGTGCCAGCAGTCCTCGGGGAATGGACCGCTCCTATAATTCACCCCTCCACTTT; CDR3 protein: CASSPRGMDRSYNSPLHF
V gene: TRBV5-1; clone size: many; J gene: TRBJ2-5; D gene: .; CDR3 DNA: TGCGCCAGCAGCTTGGCGAGCGGTTCGGAGACCCAGTACTTC; CDR3 protein: CASSLASGSETQYF
V gene: TRBV24-1; clone size: many; J gene: TRBJ2-1; D gene: TRBD1; CDR3 DNA: TGTGCCACCAGTGTCCGTCCCGGGACAGGGATAGGCCGCCTGGATGAGCAGTTCTTC; CDR3 protein: CATSVRPGTGIGRLDEQFF
V gene: TRBV7-2; clone size: .; J gene: TRBJ2-5; D gene: .; CDR3 DNA: TGTGCCAGCAGCGTTAGCCGGCAAGAGACCCAGTACTTC; CDR3 protein: CASSVSRQETQYF
V gene: TRBV6-2/TRBV6-3; clone size: many; J gene: TRBJ1-5; D gene: .; CDR3 DNA: TGTGCCAGCAGTTCGTCCCAGAAACGTAGCAATCAGCCCCAGCATTTT; CDR3 protein: CASSSSQKRSNQPQHF
V gene: TRBV10-3; clone size: many; J gene: TRBJ2-7; D gene: TRBD2; CDR3 DNA: TGTGCCATCAGTGAGGAGGGACTAGCGGGAGCCCACGAGCAGTACTTC; CDR3 protein: CAISEEGLAGAHEQYF
V gene: TRBV7-2; clone size: many; J gene: TRBJ2-1; D gene: .; CDR3 DNA: TGTGCCAGCAGCCCCCCTTTGCAGCCCTACAATGAGCAGTTCTTC; CDR3 protein: CASSPPLQPYNEQFF
V gene: TRBV24-1; clone size: many; J gene: TRBJ2-7; D gene: .; CDR3 DNA: TGTGCCACCACTGCGAGTTCCTACGAGCAGTACTTC; CDR3 protein: CATTASSYEQYF
V gene: TRBV20-1; clone size: .; J gene: TRBJ2-5; D gene: TRBD2; CDR3 DNA: TGCAGTGCTGGGACTAGCGGGAGAGAGACCCAGTACTTC; CDR3 protein: CSAGTSGRETQYF
V gene: TRBV2; clone size: .; J gene: TRBJ1-1; D gene: .; CDR3 DNA: TGTGCCAGCACCCGGGACCAGGACACTGAAGCTTTCTTT; CDR3 protein: CASTRDQDTEAFF
V gene: TRBV5-4; clone size: .; J gene: TRBJ2-1; D gene: .; CDR3 DNA: TGTGCCACTACCCCCGGCCAGCTACCCTCTCACAATGAGCAGTTCTTC; CDR3 protein: CATTPGQLPSHNEQFF
V gene: TRBV19; clone size: many; J gene: TRBJ2-1; D gene: TRBD2; CDR3 DNA: TGTGCCAGTAGTATACTCCCTAGCGGGAGCTTCGGGGGGTTCAATGAGCAGTTCTTC; CDR3 protein: CASSILPSGSFGGFNEQFF
V gene: TRBV10-3; clone size: many; J gene: TRBJ1-1; D gene: .; CDR3 DNA: TGTGCCATCATGAGCAGGGGGAACACTGAAGCTTTCTTT; CDR3 protein: CAIMSRGNTEAFF
V gene: TRBV6-6; clone size: many; J gene: TRBJ1-4; D gene: .; CDR3 DNA: TGTGCCAGCAGGTCGGCTAATGAAAAACTGTTTTTT; CDR3 protein: CASRSANEKLFF
V gene: TRBV4-3; clone size: many; J gene: TRBJ2-7; D gene: .; CDR3 DNA: TGCGCCAGCAGCCAAGATTTGATCTTACAGGTCCCTGGAGGCGAGCAGTACTTC; CDR3 protein: CASSQDLILQVPGGEQYF
V gene: TRBV24-1; clone size: many; J gene: TRBJ2-1; D gene: TRBD1; CDR3 DNA: TGTGCCACCAGTGATTCCCGGGGGACAGGTGGAAACAATGAGCAGTTCTTC; CDR3 protein: CATSDSRGTGGNNEQFF
V gene: TRBV5-6; clone size: many; J gene: TRBJ1-1; D gene: .; CDR3 DNA: TGTGCCAGCAGCTTGGGTCAACGGAGGGGTGCTTTCTTT; CDR3 protein: CASSLGQRRGAFF
V gene: TRBV28; clone size: .; J gene: TRBJ1-1; D gene: TRBD1; CDR3 DNA: TGTGCCAGCAGTCCACTCCGGGACAGCATGAACACTGAAGCTTTCTTT; CDR3 protein: CASSPLRDSMNTEAFF
V gene: TRBV19; clone size: .; J gene: TRBJ2-1; D gene: .; CDR3 DNA: TGTGCCAGTAATAGGGCAGGGGCGCGCGGGAATGAGCAGTTCTTC; CDR3 protein: CASNRAGARGNEQFF